A selection of T cell receptor beta chains follows, all from one sample in a study of T cell responses to AZD1222 COVID-19 vaccine. Assay: immunoSEQ multiplex PCR; the TCRdb copy retains only in-frame clones and omits some. The sample lists around 100,000 clones, just under 90% occurring once. Specimen: peripheral blood, collected on day 0 of AZD1222 vaccination. The receptors were gathered from an adult in good health. Each CDR3 is given with its conserved first and last residue. A D gene is named only where the DNA matches it firmly. Clone size is stated in some rows and not others, as once, few, many or a class when expanded.

TRBV29-1	TRBJ1-1	NA	NA	CSVEDRAGVMNTEAFF	TGCAGCGTTGAAGATCGCGCAGGTGTCATGAACACTGAAGCTTTCTTT
TRBV28	TRBJ2-3	NA	NA	CASRAGQFSTDTQYF	TGTGCCAGCAGAGCGGGACAGTTTAGCACAGATACGCAGTATTTT
TRBV7-2	TRBJ2-7	TRBD2	NA	CASSARGLAGGPREQYF	TGTGCCAGCAGCGCCCGGGGACTAGCGGGGGGGCCAAGGGAGCAGTACTTC
TRBV5-5	TRBJ2-5	TRBD1	NA	CASSPTGVVETQYF	TGTGCCAGCAGCCCCACAGGGGTGGTGGAGACCCAGTACTTC
TRBV4-3	TRBJ2-2	TRBD2	NA	CASSLRQGGTGELFF	TGCGCCAGCAGCCTAAGGCAGGGAGGGACCGGGGAGCTGTTTTTT
TRBV29-1	TRBJ1-2	NA	once	CTVGVGNDYGYTF	TGCACCGTGGGGGTAGGGAACGACTATGGCTACACCTTC
TRBV19	TRBJ1-2	NA	NA	CASSTGAGAAGYTF	TGTGCCAGTAGTACCGGGGCCGGGGCGGCGGGCTACACCTTC
TRBV7-3	TRBJ2-1	TRBD2	few	CASSLTGTSKDYEQFF	TGTGCCAGCAGCTTAACGGGGACTAGTAAGGACTATGAGCAGTTCTTC
TRBV9	TRBJ2-5	TRBD1	NA	CASSVDTGEGTQYF	TGTGCCAGCAGCGTAGATACAGGGGAAGGGACCCAGTACTTC
TRBV3-1/TRBV3-2	TRBJ2-3	NA	NA	CASSQDPHTDTQYF	TGTGCCAGCAGCCAAGACCCCCACACAGATACGCAGTATTTT
TRBV4-3	TRBJ1-4	NA	NA	CASSQAPTGDEKLFF	TGCGCCAGCAGCCAAGCCCCCACGGGGGATGAAAAACTGTTTTTT
TRBV6-5	TRBJ1-1	NA	NA	CASSYPSSENTEAFF	TGTGCCAGCAGTTACCCCAGCAGTGAGAACACTGAAGCTTTCTTT
TRBV7-2	TRBJ1-2	NA	NA	CASSAAGRGQMVGRDGYTF	TGTGCCAGCAGCGCCGCCGGCAGGGGACAAATGGTTGGGCGGGATGGCTACACCTTC
TRBV6-6	TRBJ2-7	NA	NA	CASSRIAGDSSYEQYF	TGTGCCAGCAGTCGAATTGCGGGGGACAGCTCCTACGAGCAGTACTTC
TRBV4-3	TRBJ1-2	NA	NA	CASSLGRANYGYTF	TGCGCCAGCAGCCTGGGCAGAGCTAACTATGGCTACACCTTC
TRBV30	TRBJ2-2	NA	NA	CAWSSVELGELFF	TGTGCCTGGAGCTCGGTCGAGCTCGGGGAGCTGTTTTTT
TRBV9	TRBJ2-3	TRBD2	NA	CASSVVSSGGYADTQYF	TGTGCCAGCAGCGTAGTTTCTAGCGGGGGATATGCAGATACGCAGTATTTT